This TCR beta chain appears in the sequencing data of a study of hypomethylating agent response in myelodysplastic syndrome (dated by TCRdb to about 2021). Study-level background: Patients were treated with the hypomethylating agents azacitidine (about 75% of the 11) or decitabine (3 of 11). Response was defined as complete response or hematologic improvement, and patients who met neither criterion were classified as non-responders. TET2 mutation was identified most frequently, being present in about 45% of the 11 patients. Of the myelodysplastic syndrome patients in the cohort, nine or ten were male and 2 were female. On average the patients were roughly 68 +/- 5.8 years old, and a diploid cytogenetic profile was seen most often. Six or seven patients responded with complete response or hematologic improvement, and about five patients were non-responders.

Library method: the immunoSEQ multiplex PCR assay. Survey resolution was used, with two replicates of roughly 200 ng each, totaling approximately 400 ng of DNA per sample. Rearranged TCRB sequences in genomic DNA were detected with the hsTCRB kit, which uses multiplex PCR primers directed at V and J genes. The first PCR used the QIAGEN Multiplex PCR Kit for roughly 30 cycles to amplify the CDR3 region. A second PCR of approximately 8 cycles attached sample barcodes and Illumina adapters to each replicate. Pooled libraries were quantified using a QuantStudio 6 and the KAPA library quantification kit. About 14 pM of pooled libraries went onto an Illumina MiSeq for sequencing, using single-end reads of 156 cycles plus an index read of 15 cycles. The authors processed their data as follows. VDJdb annotation flagged approximately 1.7% of under 200,000 unique clonotypes as previously reported viral-epitope-specific. Raw reads were processed into normalized, annotated TCRB repertoires with the immunoSEQ Data Assistant and immunoSEQ Analyzer. Clonotype analysis used the immunarch R package version 0.6.5 and BioAnalyzer. Richness was estimated after downsampling every repertoire to the clone count of the smallest repertoire. Clonotypes were classified as expanded, contracted or novel by Fisher's exact tests, with novel defined as zero frequency before treatment. Significantly changed CDR3 beta sequences were clustered with GLIPH2 using simulation_depth=1000 and kmer_min_depth=3, and CDR3s shorter than five residues were excluded. Here the immuneACCESS table is served through TCRdb, limited to in-frame sequences with V and J called. Missing clones are a known gap in these copies; in checked studies unresolved V genes cover under half, and the rest lacks a known reason. The V and J calls and the clone size are those of that table, but D and trimming were determined from the DNA. The sample includes some 4,500 clones, with roughly 85% observed a single time. Of the sample, about 30% is held by the ten largest clones.

V lost 6 bases and J lost 0 bases; the stretch between them is 17 bases long. The germline V gene supplies CDR1 WSHSY and CDR2 SAAADI. The CDR3 sequence holds 16 residues, the cysteine and phenylalanine included. Solely the CDR3 DNA is kept, with 48 bases framed from the first base. T-cell subsets were not sorted, so the analysis was performed on bulk bone marrow. TCR beta CDR3 regions were immunosequenced from bone marrow of over nine myelodysplastic syndrome patients before and after hypomethylating agent therapy. Each patient contributed a baseline bone marrow plus two to three bone marrows at different post-treatment timepoints for longitudinal repertoire tracking. Genomic DNA was extracted from whole bone marrow, and quality was checked by TapeStation, NanoDrop OneC and PicoGreen assays. A word on this clone: What this receptor recognizes is not known. Base quality data are lacking; no much larger clone is found one base away.

The full study reports these points: A possible recognition of novel MDS antigens by the shared GLIPH2 clusters was not confirmed and needs experimental validation. Novel clonotypes emerged more often in responders, while non-responders showed more contracted clonotypes after treatment. Only approximately ten patients were analyzed, so the cohort was small. No significant change in richness, rarefaction diversity or clonality was detected after hypomethylating agent treatment, either across all patients or within response groups. The healthy control donors were not matched in age to the MDS patients, and this mismatch could have affected the comparison between MDS and healthy donors.

Sequences were derived from bone marrow, sampled before or after starting hypomethylating agent treatment for myelodysplastic syndrome (not recorded which). The sequence was collected from a human donor with myelodysplastic syndrome. The chain uses TRBV10-2 and TRBJ1-1; TRBD1 is a weak D gene call, 5 bases matching. CDR3 loop: CASSESIGAMNTEAFF. Read as DNA, the sequence is TGCGCCAGCAGCGAAAGTATCGGGGCTATGAACACTGAAGCTTTCTTT.